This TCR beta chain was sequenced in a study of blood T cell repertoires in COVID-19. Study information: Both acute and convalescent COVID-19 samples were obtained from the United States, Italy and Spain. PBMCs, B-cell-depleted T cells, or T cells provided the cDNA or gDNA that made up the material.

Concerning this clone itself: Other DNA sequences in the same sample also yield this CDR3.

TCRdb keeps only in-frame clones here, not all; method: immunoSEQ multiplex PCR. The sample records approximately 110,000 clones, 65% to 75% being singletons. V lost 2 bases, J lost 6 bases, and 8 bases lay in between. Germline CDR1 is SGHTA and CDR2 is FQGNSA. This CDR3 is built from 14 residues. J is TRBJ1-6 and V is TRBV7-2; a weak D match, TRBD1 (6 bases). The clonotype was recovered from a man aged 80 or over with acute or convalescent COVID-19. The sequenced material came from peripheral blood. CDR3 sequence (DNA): TGTGCCAGCAGCTTACGCAGGGGTAATTCACCCCTCCACTTT. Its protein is CASSLRRGNSPLHF.